Shown below are 12 T cell receptor beta chains from a single sample sequenced in a study of neurological immune-mediated disorders. TCRdb ran MiXCR on the 5' RACE reads and lists one entry per CDR3 protein. In the table there are some 80,000 distinct CDR3 sequences, almost 6% of which are singletons. Time point meaning: longitudinal time-point 2. The sample comprised PBMCs. The receptors originated from a woman between 55 and 75 years old with multiple sclerosis.

This clonotype was observed at least ten times. The gene calls are TRBV3-1 and TRBJ2-2, with D unresolved. The CDR3 consists of 14 residues. Trimming removed 4 bases at V and 7 bases at J, with 13 bases between. Germline values: CDR1 LGHDT, CDR2 YNNKEL (reference sequence). The CDR3 bases are TGTGCCAGCAGCCCAGGTCCGGTGGGCGGGGAGCTGTTTTTT. Its protein product is CASSPGPVGGELFF.

This clonotype was detected many times. This rearrangement joins TRBV29-1 to TRBJ2-1, with 8 bases matching TRBD2. From germline, CDR1 is SQVTM and CDR2 ANQGSEA. V lost 7 bases and J lost 4; bases outside the gene matches: 6. The CDR3 runs 13 residues. The CDR3 nucleotides read TGCAGCGCTTTAGCGGGGAGTTACAATGAGCAGTTCTTC. The encoded protein is CSALAGSYNEQFF.

This clonotype was picked up many times. The genes are TRBV7-2 and TRBJ1-5, with 7 nucleotides matching TRBD1. The length of the CDR3 is 14 residues. Germline V gene lookup returns CDR1 SGHTA and CDR2 FQGNSA. The V gene end was trimmed by 8 bases and the J gene end by 3 bases; junction bases not matched to a gene: 7. CDR3 region: CASSGQVVNQPQHF. The DNA for the CDR3 is TGTGCCAGCTCTGGACAGGTCGTCAATCAGCCCCAGCATTTT.

This clonotype was found many times. The rearrangement uses TRBV7-2 and TRBJ1-6; weak D call: TRBD1 (5 bases). Between the trimmed V and J ends, which lost 0 bases and 7 bases, there was a span of 10 bases. The germline CDR1 and CDR2 sequences are SGHTA and FQGNSA. This CDR3 has 15 residues. The CDR3 nucleotides are TGTGCCAGCAGCTTAGCGGGGACGGAGAATTCACCCCTCCACTTT. Its protein product is CASSLAGTENSPLHF.

Turning to this clonotype: This may come from a read error, since a much larger clone is one base off. V and J are TRBV7-2 and TRBJ2-7, with 11 bases lining up with TRBD1. Germline V CDR1 and CDR2: SGHTA, FQGNSA. The CDR3 is 15 residues long. This chain's CDR3 is CSSSPGQGETYEQYF. The CDR3 DNA reads TGTTCCAGCAGCCCGGGACAGGGGGAGACCTACGAGCAGTACTTC.

In its sample, this clonotype was seen many times. The J gene is TRBJ1-2, the V gene TRBV29-1; tentative D call: TRBD1 (5 bases). This CDR3 contains 13 residues. The germline V and J ends were trimmed by 3 bases and 8 bases, with 16 bases remaining between them. In germline, CDR1 is SQVTM, CDR2 ANQGSEA. The CDR3 sequence: CSVDSAGEGGYTF. CDR3 sequence (DNA): TGCAGCGTTGACTCAGCGGGGGAGGGAGGCTACACCTTC.

This clonotype was counted many times. This chain joins TRBV6-5 and TRBJ1-1, with D unresolved. Trimming stripped 2 bases from V and 4 bases from J, with 20 bases between. Looked up from germline, CDR1 is MNHEY and CDR2 is SVGAGI. The CDR3 is 17 amino acids. The DNA of the CDR3 is TGTGCCAGCAGTTACGATGTGATTTCACGTGGGCGCACTGAAGCTTTCTTT. It encodes CASSYDVISRGRTEAFF.

This clonotype was counted ten times or more. The genes are TRBV12-5 and TRBJ1-1; D possibly corresponds to TRBD1 (6 bases). The ends were cut back, 10 bases at V and 1 base at J, with 16 bases in the middle. The CDR3 spans 14 residues. Looked up from germline, CDR1 is LGHNT and CDR2 is FRNRAP. Written as DNA, the CDR3 is TGTGCTACAGCAACAGGGAACTGGAACACTGAAGCTTTCTTT. It translates to CATATGNWNTEAFF.

The table lists this clonotype with many counts. V usage is TRBV20-1 and J usage is TRBJ2-7; 8 nucleotides agree with TRBD1. CDR1 is DFQATT and CDR2 is SNEGSKA in the germline V gene (reference sequence). V lost 6 bases and J lost 11; bases outside the gene matches: 12. The CDR3 sequence is 12 residues long. CDR3 sequence reads: CSAKTGGGGKYF. CDR3 in DNA: TGCAGTGCAAAAACAGGGGGTGGGGGGAAGTACTTC.

This clonotype occurred once. This chain links TRBV28 with TRBJ2-5, with TRBD2 matching over 13 bases. Germline lookup yields CDR1 MDHEN and CDR2 SYDVKM. CDR3 length: 16 amino acids. V dropped 5 bases and J dropped 5; count of bases not matched to a gene: 8. The CDR3 spells CASSPRLAGGRETQYF. The CDR3 DNA reads TGTGCCAGCAGTCCGAGACTAGCGGGGGGTCGGGAGACCCAGTACTTC. Full variable domain (remainder filled in from reference TRBV28 and TRBJ2-5): DVKVTQSSRYLVKRTGEKVFLECVQDMDHENMFWYRQDPGLGLRLIYFSYDVKMKEKGDIPEGYSVSREKKERFSLILESASTNQTSMYLCASSPRLAGGRETQYFGPGTRLLVL.

Ten or more counts support this clonotype. The rearrangement joins TRBV5-1 to TRBJ1-2, with D unclear. V lost 0 bases, J lost 2 bases, and 14 bases lay in between. Germline-derived CDR1 and CDR2 are SGHRS and YFSETQ. This CDR3 has 16 residues. The DNA for the CDR3 is TGCGCCAGCAGCTTGGGTTTCGTTGGGGAGAACTATGGCTACACCTTC. Amino acids: CASSLGFVGENYGYTF.

This clonotype was counted at least ten times. This chain connects TRBV20-1 to TRBJ2-3; TRBD2 matches at 11 bases. Looked up from germline, CDR1 is DFQATT and CDR2 is SNEGSKA (reference sequence). The CDR3 is 15 amino acids. Trimming cost V 3 bases and J 1 base; bases outside gene matches: 3. The CDR3 sequence is CSASSTSGGTDTQYF. The CDR3 coding sequence is TGCAGTGCTAGTTCGACTAGCGGGGGCACAGATACGCAGTATTTT.